The sequence of this T cell receptor beta chain was determined in a study of T cell changes during pregnancy in multiple sclerosis. Trimming took off 4 bases at V and 4 bases at J, with 17 bases between the two ends. CDR1 and CDR2 from the germline V gene are MNHEY and SVGAGI. The CDR3 length is 16 residues. TCRdb's table, derived via immunoSEQ multiplex PCR, lists solely in-frame clones and lacks some. The repertoire has over 70,000 clones, approximately 92% of them found once; the top ten carry 2.8%. The chain recombines TRBV6-5 with TRBJ1-5; possible D gene TRBD1, 6 bases. Source: peripheral blood, taken in the third trimester of pregnancy. The receptor was derived from a female donor in good health, enrolled as a control in a pregnancy study. The CDR3 is CASSSVGWTENQPQHF. The DNA of the CDR3 is TGTGCCAGCAGTTCCGTGGGGTGGACAGAGAATCAGCCCCAGCATTTT.